These 2 T cell receptor beta chains came from one sample sequenced in a study of blood T cell repertoires in COVID-19. Assay used: immunoSEQ multiplex PCR; TCRdb lists only in-frame clones, some missing. Of about 78,000 clones listed, roughly 90% are singletons. The source material was peripheral blood. The origin of the receptors is a woman aged 80 or over with acute or convalescent COVID-19.

The chain has TRBV6-6 and TRBJ1-5; D is undetermined. With 4 bases removed from V and 7 bases from J, the gap between germline ends came to 8 bases. The CDR3 sequence is 12 residues long. The germline V gene encodes CDR1 MNHNY and CDR2 SVGAGI (reference sequence). The CDR3 DNA sequence: TGTGCCAGCAGTTTGGGAGAGCAGCCCCAGCATTTT. This gives the protein CASSLGEQPQHF.

This rearrangement joins TRBV20-1 to TRBJ1-5; a possible D gene is TRBD1 (5 bases). V gave up 3 bases and J gave up 11 bases, with 17 bases separating them. This CDR3 is built from 13 residues. The germline V gene encodes CDR1 DFQATT and CDR2 SNEGSKA (reference sequence). The CDR3 loop is CSASPGHRRSQHF. As DNA, the CDR3 is TGCAGTGCTAGTCCCGGACACCGTCGGTCCCAGCATTTT.